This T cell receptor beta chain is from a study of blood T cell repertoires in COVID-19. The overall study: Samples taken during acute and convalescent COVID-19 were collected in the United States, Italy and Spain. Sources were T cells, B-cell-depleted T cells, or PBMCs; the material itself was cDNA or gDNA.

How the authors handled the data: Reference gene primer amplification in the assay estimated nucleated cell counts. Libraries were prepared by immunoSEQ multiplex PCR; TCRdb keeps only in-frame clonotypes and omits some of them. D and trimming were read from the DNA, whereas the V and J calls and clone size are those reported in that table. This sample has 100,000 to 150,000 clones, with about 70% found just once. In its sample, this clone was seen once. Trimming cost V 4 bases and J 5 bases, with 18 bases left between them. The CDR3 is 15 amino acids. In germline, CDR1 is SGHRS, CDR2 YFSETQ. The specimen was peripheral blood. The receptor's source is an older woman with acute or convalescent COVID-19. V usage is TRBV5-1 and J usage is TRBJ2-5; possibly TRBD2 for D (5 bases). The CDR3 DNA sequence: TGCGCCAGCAGCCCACGGTCAGCGAGAGGGGAGACCCAGTACTTC. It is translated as CASSPRSARGETQYF. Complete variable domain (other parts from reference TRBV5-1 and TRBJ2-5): KAGVTQTPRYLIKTRGQQVTLSCSPISGHRSVSWYQQTPGQGLQFLFEYFSETQRNKGNFPGRFSGRQFSNSRSEMNVSTLELGDSALYLCASSPRSARGETQYFGPGTRLLVL.